A single sample gave rise to the 29 T cell receptor beta chains below, sequenced in a study of blood T cell repertoires in COVID-19. Profiled with immunoSEQ multiplex PCR; TCRdb holds only in-frame clones, not every one. Among 250,000 to 350,000 clones, more than 75% were seen once, and the ten largest hold about 7.8%. Input material: peripheral blood. All receptors come from a woman aged 50 to 65 who had recovered from COVID-19.

The chain combines TRBV20-1 with TRBJ1-3; no definite D call. Germline assignment: CDR1 DFQATT and CDR2 SNEGSKA (reference sequence). Trimming pared 2 bases from V and 8 bases from J, leaving 7 bases between. The CDR3 sequence is 11 residues long. In DNA, the CDR3 is TGCAGTGCTAGAACACGCCACACCATATATTTT. Encoded protein: CSARTRHTIYF.

J is TRBJ2-5 and V is TRBV3-1 (or the pseudogene TRBV3-2), with 9 positions matching TRBD2. The CDR3 covers 13 residues. Germline lookup yields CDR1 LGHDT and CDR2 YNNKEL (reference sequence). V was pared by 4 bases and J by 4 bases, with 1 base of the junction left unmatched. CDR3 loop: CASSLSGGETQYF. DNA of the CDR3: TGTGCCAGCAGCCTTAGCGGGGGAGAGACCCAGTACTTC.

This clone was detected only a few times. V and J are TRBV5-6 and TRBJ1-2; D gene unclear. There are 15 residues in the CDR3. Trimming took 6 bases from V and 4 from J, leaving 19 bases between them. Germline V CDR1 and CDR2: SGHDT, YYEEEE. In DNA, the CDR3 is TGTGCCAGCAACGTGGAGGCCGGGAGGAGCTATGGCTACACCTTC. Amino acids: CASNVEAGRSYGYTF.

This clone was detected ten times or more. V usage is TRBV7-2 and J usage is TRBJ2-5, with 11 nucleotides matching TRBD2. The CDR3 loop spans 15 amino acids. The V and J ends lost 6 bases and 3 bases, in that order; junction bases with no gene match: 6. Germline V gene data show CDR1 as SGHTA and CDR2 as FQGNSA. The CDR3 spells CASSRSGLAEETQYF. The CDR3 DNA reads TGTGCCAGCAGTCGCTCGGGACTAGCGGAAGAGACCCAGTACTTC.

This clone was counted a single time. The chain recombines TRBV5-5 with TRBJ1-4; 9 bases match TRBD1. The CDR3 loop spans 15 amino acids. CDR1 is SGHKS and CDR2 is YYEKEE in the germline V gene (reference sequence). V trimming: 4 bases; J trimming: 6 bases; junction bases outside the gene matches: 7. The CDR3 region is CASSPLQGAHEKLFF. The DNA for the CDR3 is TGTGCCAGCAGCCCCCTACAGGGGGCCCATGAAAAACTGTTTTTT.

The sample holds one count of this clone. The gene calls are TRBV6-5 and TRBJ1-1; D call uncertain. Germline CDR1 MNHEY, CDR2 SVGAGI. CDR3 length equals 14 residues. The V gene lost 5 bases and the J gene lost 1 base, with 11 bases spanning the gap. CDR3 loop: CASSSNDKNTEAFF. The CDR3 DNA reads as TGTGCCAGCAGTAGTAATGACAAGAACACTGAAGCTTTCTTT.

The gene calls are TRBV29-1 and TRBJ2-7, with D possibly matching TRBD1 (5 bases). The CDR3 is 14 residues long. V shed 5 bases and J shed 0 bases, with 14 bases lying between them. Germline V gene data show CDR1 as SQVTM and CDR2 as ANQGSEA. Written as DNA, the CDR3 is TGCAGCGTTTCCGACAGAAGGAGCTCCTACGAGCAGTACTTC. This codes for CSVSDRRSSYEQYF.

The chain couples TRBV28 to TRBJ2-1; D gene uncertain. The CDR3 has 13 residues. Germline assignment: CDR1 MDHEN and CDR2 SYDVKM. Deletions cut 3 bases from V and 7 bases from J, with 10 bases between. The CDR3 sequence is CASSFIERNEQFF. The CDR3 DNA reads TGTGCCAGCAGTTTTATAGAAAGAAATGAGCAGTTCTTC.

This clone was counted between two and nine times. J is TRBJ2-1 and V is TRBV10-3; D possibly corresponds to TRBD2 (6 bases). The CDR3 has 14 amino acids. Germline values: CDR1 ENHRY, CDR2 SYGVKD. The V end was cut by 3 bases, the J end by 6 bases, with 12 bases between. CDR3 DNA sequence: TGTGCCATCAGTGACACGGGGGACCTCAATGAGCAGTTCTTC. Protein product: CAISDTGDLNEQFF.

The rearrangement uses TRBV24-1 and TRBJ2-3, with TRBD1 matching 8 bases. CDR1 and CDR2 from the germline V gene are KGHDR and SFDVKD. CDR3 length equals 14 residues. J gave up 1 base and V 9 bases, and 5 bases lay outside the gene matches. The CDR3 sequence is CATRDRGGTDTQYF. The CDR3 bases are TGTGCCACCCGAGACAGGGGCGGCACAGATACGCAGTATTTT.

This clone was seen a handful of times. The chain has TRBV5-1 and TRBJ2-1, with 9 bases identical to TRBD2. Germline V CDR1 and CDR2: SGHRS, YFSETQ. V lost 0 bases and J lost 10; bases outside the gene matches: 5. This CDR3 spans 14 amino acids. CDR3 sequence: CASSLAIAGVEQFF. Here the CDR3 DNA reads TGCGCCAGCAGCTTGGCTATAGCGGGGGTGGAGCAGTTCTTC.

V usage is TRBV5-1 and J usage is TRBJ2-3; D is unresolved. V lost 3 bases to trimming and J lost 5 bases, with 4 bases between them. This CDR3 is 11 amino acids long. Germline-derived CDR1 and CDR2 are SGHRS and YFSETQ. This chain's CDR3 is CASSSGDTQYF. CDR3 coding DNA: TGCGCCAGCAGCTCGGGAGATACGCAGTATTTT.

The V call is TRBV7-2, the J call TRBJ1-1; D is unresolved. The CDR3 covers 14 residues. CDR1 and CDR2 (germline): SGHTA, FQGNSA. V dropped 6 bases and J dropped 5 bases, with 16 bases sitting between them. CDR3: CASRLGVTGTEAFF. CDR3 DNA sequence: TGTGCCAGCAGACTGGGCGTCACGGGGACTGAAGCTTTCTTT.

This clone was detected ten times or more. No DNA is shown, since the ends of the CDR3 on it are uncertain; the CDR3 is the one TCRdb lists. This CDR3 reads CASFGAGANRLFF. The chain carries TRBV6-5 and TRBJ2-1; no DNA check was done on the table's D call, TRBD2. The CDR3 adds up to 13 amino acids, both ends counted. The germline CDR1 and CDR2 sequences are MNHEY and SVGAGI.

The chain employs TRBV11-2 and TRBJ2-7; D is perhaps TRBD1 (6 bases). V shed 3 bases and J shed 7 bases, with 16 bases lying between them. The CDR3 is 14 amino acids. Germline-derived CDR1 and CDR2 are SGHAT and FQNNGV. CDR3: CASSFMTGGMEQYF. The CDR3 nucleotides read TGTGCCAGCAGCTTCATGACAGGTGGGATGGAGCAGTACTTC. The entire variable domain, with the rest obtained from reference TRBV11-2 and TRBJ2-7, is as follows: EAGVAQSPRYKIIEKRQSVAFWCNPISGHATLYWYQQILGQGPKLLIQFQNNGVVDDSQLPKDRFSAERLKGVDSTLKIQPAKLEDSAVYLCASSFMTGGMEQYFGPGTRLTVT.

This chain links TRBV11-1 with TRBJ2-1; 9 bases agree with TRBD1. CDR3 length equals 14 residues. J was trimmed by 9 bases and V by 1 base; bases with no gene match: 4. Per the germline V gene, CDR1 is SGHAT and CDR2 is FQDESV (reference sequence). This CDR3 reads CASSLDRGPGEQFF. CDR3 coding DNA: TGTGCCAGCAGCTTAGACAGGGGGCCGGGTGAGCAGTTCTTC.

This clone was recorded only once. The rearrangement links TRBV6-5 to TRBJ2-3; 10 bases map to TRBD2. V was pared by 11 bases and J by 6 bases, with 8 bases of the junction left unmatched. The CDR3 runs to 13 residues. CDR1 is MNHEY, CDR2 SVGAGI, per germline. In nucleotides, the CDR3 is TGTGCCGCTAGCGGGGGCCCATGGGATACGCAGTATTTT. Translation: CAASGGPWDTQYF.

V and J are TRBV3-1 (or the pseudogene TRBV3-2) and TRBJ2-4, with D possibly TRBD2 on 7 matching bases. The CDR3 contains 15 residues. The germline V gene encodes CDR1 LGHDT and CDR2 YNNKEL (reference sequence). V shed 3 bases and J shed 1 base, with 10 bases lying between them. CDR3 DNA: TGTGCCAGCAGCCACGAGGGGGGGGCCAAAAACATTCAGTACTTC. This sequence encodes CASSHEGGAKNIQYF.

This clone was seen at least ten times. The chain combines TRBV19 with TRBJ2-7; 9 nucleotides line up with TRBD2. V was pared by 5 bases and J by 4 bases, with 6 bases of the junction left unmatched. The CDR3 is made up of 14 amino acids. CDR1 and CDR2 from the germline V gene are LNHDA and SQIVND (reference sequence). CDR3 sequence: CASSWASGIYEQYF. CDR3 nucleotide sequence: TGTGCCAGTAGTTGGGCTAGCGGGATTTACGAGCAGTACTTC.

This CDR3 reads CSARLLETQYF. CDR3 sequence (DNA): TGCAGTGCTAGACTATTGGAGACCCAGTACTTC. The gene calls are TRBV20-1 and TRBJ2-5; no clear D. The CDR3 is made up of 11 amino acids. V lost 2 bases, J lost 5 bases, and 6 bases lay in between. Germline CDR1 and CDR2: DFQATT and SNEGSKA (reference sequence).

The chain links TRBV6-5 to TRBJ2-1, with D unclear. The ends were cut back, 6 bases at V and 0 bases at J, with 12 bases in the middle. Germline V lookup: CDR1 MNHEY, CDR2 SVGAGI. This CDR3 region has 15 residues. CDR3 coding DNA: TGTGCCAGCAGACCACCTTCGGGCTCCTACAATGAGCAGTTCTTC. Protein sequence: CASRPPSGSYNEQFF.

Points on this clone: The same CDR3 also results from other DNA sequences found in this sample. The chain has TRBV7-2 and TRBJ1-4; TRBD1 is a possible D gene (5 bases). Germline values: CDR1 SGHTA, CDR2 FQGNSA. The CDR3 runs to 15 residues. The ends were cut back, 4 bases at V and 0 bases at J, with 9 bases in the middle. For the CDR3, the DNA is TGTGCCAGCAGCTCTCAGGGCGCAACTAATGAAAAACTGTTTTTT. Translating gives CASSSQGATNEKLFF.

V usage is TRBV6-2 or TRBV6-3 and J usage is TRBJ1-2; tentative D call: TRBD1 (5 bases). The germline V and J ends were trimmed by 5 bases and 4 bases, with 17 bases remaining between them. The V gene's germline CDR1 is MNHEY and CDR2 SVGEGT. CDR3 length equals 15 residues. The CDR3: CASSDAPGLFYGYTF. The CDR3 DNA is TGTGCCAGCAGTGATGCACCAGGGCTTTTCTATGGCTACACCTTC.

This clone has only a few counts. V is TRBV6-5 and J is TRBJ2-5, with D maybe TRBD2 (6 bases). Germline loops: CDR1 MNHEY, CDR2 SVGAGI. V was cut by 1 base and J by 4 bases, with 10 bases left in between. This CDR3 spans 14 amino acids. The CDR3 bases are TGTGCCAGCAGTTACTTAGGAGCGGGAGAGACCCAGTACTTC. Protein product: CASSYLGAGETQYF.

The gene calls are TRBV4-1 and TRBJ2-7; 9 nucleotides agree with TRBD2. The germline gives CDR1 MGHRA, CDR2 YSYEKL. Unmatched junction bases numbered 5, after V lost 3 bases and J lost 2 bases. The CDR3 consists of 15 residues. The CDR3 bases are TGCGCCAGCAGCCAGATAGCGGGAGTAGCCTACGAGCAGTACTTC. Translation: CASSQIAGVAYEQYF.

The V and J genes are TRBV11-3 and TRBJ2-3; maybe TRBD2 (5 bases). Germline values: CDR1 SGHNT, CDR2 YENEEA. V was pared by 5 bases and J by 4 bases, with 16 bases between. The CDR3 is 15 residues long. The CDR3 DNA reads TGTGCCAGCAGCGGCAGGACTGAAAACCCAGATACGCAGTATTTT. Protein sequence: CASSGRTENPDTQYF.

The CDR3 reads CASSPEPSNQPQHF. CDR3 in DNA: TGTGCCAGCAGTCCTGAGCCTAGCAATCAGCCCCAGCATTTT. The chain couples TRBV27 to TRBJ1-5; D not certain. V was pared by 5 bases and J by 0 bases, with 8 bases between. CDR1 and CDR2 from the germline V gene are MNHEY and SMNVEV (reference sequence). CDR3 length equals 14 residues.

This clone occurred once. The chain uses TRBV6-5 and TRBJ1-3; D may be TRBD1 (5 bases). This CDR3 has 14 amino acids. The V and J ends lost 4 bases and 8 bases respectively, with 15 bases between them. Germline V CDR1 and CDR2: MNHEY, SVGAGI. The CDR3, as DNA: TGTGCCAGCAGTTGGGACGGACGGGGGGACACCATATATTTT. It is translated as CASSWDGRGDTIYF.

V usage is TRBV14 and J usage is TRBJ1-1; possibly TRBD1 for D (5 bases). Germline V gene data show CDR1 as SGHDN and CDR2 as FVKESK. The CDR3 runs 15 residues. V lost 1 base and J lost 5, with 14 bases in between. This CDR3 reads CASSQARGVRTEAFF. The CDR3 DNA sequence: TGTGCCAGCAGCCAAGCCCGGGGGGTAAGAACTGAAGCTTTCTTT.